This is a list of T cell receptor beta chains from one sample in a study of shared clonotypes between healthy human individuals. Generated by immunoSEQ multiplex PCR, the TCRdb table keeps only in-frame clones and is missing some. The sample includes about 460,000 clones, roughly three quarters of them seen just once. The specimen was PBMCs. These receptors were collected from a woman in her thirties or forties in good health. Some clones in this sample may be carry-over from other donors' samples. Each CDR3 is given with its conserved first and last residue. Fields, in order: CDR3 DNA, CDR3 protein, clone size, V gene, J gene, D gene. D genes are given only for firm matches. Size is stated for part of the rows, as once, few or many counts, or as a class when the clone is expanded.

cdr3_nt: TGTGCCTGGCAGGGAAAAGGTGCAGATACGCAGTATTTT
cdr3_aa: CAWQGKGADTQYF
clone_size: NA
v_call: TRBV30
j_call: TRBJ2-3
d_call: NA

cdr3_nt: TGTGCCATCAGCGGGGGGTTGTTCGGAAGGAGCTCCTACGAGCAGTACTTC
cdr3_aa: CAISGGLFGRSSYEQYF
clone_size: NA
v_call: TRBV10-3
j_call: TRBJ2-7
d_call: TRBD2

cdr3_nt: TGTGCCAGCACCAGACAGGGGGCTAGCACAGATACGCAGTATTTT
cdr3_aa: CASTRQGASTDTQYF
clone_size: NA
v_call: TRBV2
j_call: TRBJ2-3
d_call: TRBD1

cdr3_nt: TGTGCCAGCAGCCCTCAAGAGACCCAGTACTTC
cdr3_aa: CASSPQETQYF
clone_size: NA
v_call: TRBV7-2
j_call: TRBJ2-5
d_call: NA

cdr3_nt: TGTGCCAGCAGACGGGCTAGCTCCTACAATGAGCAGTTCTTC
cdr3_aa: CASRRASSYNEQFF
clone_size: NA
v_call: TRBV11-2
j_call: TRBJ2-1
d_call: NA

cdr3_nt: TGTGCCAGCAGCTTGTCGGGGGGATCTGGGGCCAACGTCCTGACTTTC
cdr3_aa: CASSLSGGSGANVLTF
clone_size: NA
v_call: TRBV5-4
j_call: TRBJ2-6
d_call: TRBD2

cdr3_nt: TGTGCCAGCAGCCTGAGGACAGGGTCTGGGGAGCAGTACTTC
cdr3_aa: CASSLRTGSGEQYF
clone_size: few
v_call: TRBV7-8
j_call: TRBJ2-7
d_call: TRBD1

cdr3_nt: TGTGCCTGGAGTATCCTGCCGGGACAGGACGACACCGGGGAGCTGTTTTTT
cdr3_aa: CAWSILPGQDDTGELFF
clone_size: NA
v_call: TRBV30
j_call: TRBJ2-2
d_call: TRBD1

cdr3_nt: TGTGCCAGTAGTATAGGTTTGACTGGGGCCAACGTCCTGACTTTC
cdr3_aa: CASSIGLTGANVLTF
clone_size: NA
v_call: TRBV19
j_call: TRBJ2-6
d_call: NA

cdr3_nt: TGTGCCAGCAGTGAGCTCGGGACAGAAGATGTTGGTGAGCAGTTCTTC
cdr3_aa: CASSELGTEDVGEQFF
clone_size: NA
v_call: TRBV25-1
j_call: TRBJ2-1
d_call: TRBD1

cdr3_nt: TGTGCCAGCAGTGCCAGGGGGAGAGAAGCTTTCTTT
cdr3_aa: CASSARGREAFF
clone_size: NA
v_call: TRBV27
j_call: TRBJ1-1
d_call: TRBD1

cdr3_nt: TGTGCCAGCAGCTTGGGCGGGACAGGGCGTGTGGCTTTCTTT
cdr3_aa: CASSLGGTGRVAFF
clone_size: once
v_call: TRBV5-4
j_call: TRBJ1-1
d_call: TRBD1

cdr3_nt: TGCGCCAGCAGCCAAGGAACGGACAGGGGGAAAGCTTTCTTT
cdr3_aa: CASSQGTDRGKAFF
clone_size: NA
v_call: TRBV4-3
j_call: TRBJ1-1
d_call: TRBD1

cdr3_nt: TGTGCCAGCAGCCAAGAGTGGGCGGGAGGGCCTTTCGTACACGAGCAGTACTTC
cdr3_aa: CASSQEWAGGPFVHEQYF
clone_size: many
v_call: TRBV4-2
j_call: TRBJ2-7
d_call: TRBD2

cdr3_nt: TGTGCCAGCAGTTTGAGGGGGAGTGGAGGCGAGCAGTACTTC
cdr3_aa: CASSLRGSGGEQYF
clone_size: NA
v_call: TRBV27
j_call: TRBJ2-7
d_call: NA

cdr3_nt: TGTGCCAGCAGCCAAGCCCGGGACACCTACTACGAGCAGTACTTC
cdr3_aa: CASSQARDTYYEQYF
clone_size: NA
v_call: TRBV4-2
j_call: TRBJ2-7
d_call: NA

cdr3_nt: TGTGCCAGCCGTATAGGTCCGGGAAACTCCTACGAGCAGTACTTC
cdr3_aa: CASRIGPGNSYEQYF
clone_size: NA
v_call: TRBV27
j_call: TRBJ2-7
d_call: NA

cdr3_nt: TGCAGCGTTGAAATCAGGGTGAACACTGAAGCTTTCTTT
cdr3_aa: CSVEIRVNTEAFF
clone_size: NA
v_call: TRBV29-1
j_call: TRBJ1-1
d_call: NA

cdr3_nt: TGTGCCAGCACCCGACTAGCGGGAGATACGCAGTATTTT
cdr3_aa: CASTRLAGDTQYF
clone_size: NA
v_call: TRBV2
j_call: TRBJ2-3
d_call: TRBD2

cdr3_nt: TGTGCCAGCAGTTTCCCCGTGGGACGGGCCCCCTACGAGCAGTACTTC
cdr3_aa: CASSFPVGRAPYEQYF
clone_size: NA
v_call: TRBV28
j_call: TRBJ2-7
d_call: NA

cdr3_nt: TGTGCCATCAGTGACTCCGAGGGTGGCTACACCTTC
cdr3_aa: CAISDSEGGYTF
clone_size: few
v_call: TRBV10-3
j_call: TRBJ1-2
d_call: NA

cdr3_nt: TGTGCCAGCAGTTTGGGGTTACGGACCCAGTACTTC
cdr3_aa: CASSLGLRTQYF
clone_size: once
v_call: TRBV28
j_call: TRBJ2-5
d_call: NA

cdr3_nt: TGCGCCAGCAGCTCCCGCAAGTCTGCCCCGGGGCCACCCTACGAGCAGTACTTC
cdr3_aa: CASSSRKSAPGPPYEQYF
clone_size: NA
v_call: TRBV5-1
j_call: TRBJ2-7
d_call: NA

cdr3_nt: TGTGCCATCAGGGCGACTAGCGGGCAAGAGACCCAGTACTTC
cdr3_aa: CAIRATSGQETQYF
clone_size: NA
v_call: TRBV10-3
j_call: TRBJ2-5
d_call: TRBD2

cdr3_nt: TGTGCTAGTGGTTTGGTAGTATCACAAGAGACCCAGTACTTC
cdr3_aa: CASGLVVSQETQYF
clone_size: NA
v_call: TRBV12-5
j_call: TRBJ2-5
d_call: NA

cdr3_nt: TGCGCCAGCAGCTTGTTCGGCGGTCCGGGCCAGCCCCAGCATTTT
cdr3_aa: CASSLFGGPGQPQHF
clone_size: NA
v_call: TRBV5-1
j_call: TRBJ1-5
d_call: NA

cdr3_nt: TGTGCCAGTGAAACCGGGACAGGGGGGTTCGGGGCCAACGTCCTGACTTTC
cdr3_aa: CASETGTGGFGANVLTF
clone_size: NA
v_call: TRBV19
j_call: TRBJ2-6
d_call: TRBD1

cdr3_nt: TGCAGCGTTGACGGCGACAGGTACGAGCAGTACTTC
cdr3_aa: CSVDGDRYEQYF
clone_size: once
v_call: TRBV29-1
j_call: TRBJ2-7
d_call: NA